This TCR beta chain was identified in a study of blood T cell repertoires in COVID-19. Study-wide context: Acute and convalescent COVID-19 specimens originated in the United States, Italy and Spain. PBMCs, B-cell-depleted T cells, or T cells were the source of the cDNA or gDNA that made up the material.

Germline values: CDR1 MNHNY, CDR2 SVGAGI (reference sequence). Trimming shortened V by 0 bases and J by 6 bases, and 12 bases separated the two germline ends. The CDR3 loop spans 14 amino acids. In the authors' methods: Estimation of nucleated cell counts relied on the amplification of reference gene primers. Here immunoSEQ multiplex PCR was the method, and the copy in TCRdb shows in-frame clones only, minus some. Clone size and V and J calls were adopted from that table, with D and trimming inferred from the DNA. The repertoire holds approximately 130,000 clones, about 86% seen once, with roughly 18% in the top ten.

This rearrangement joins TRBV6-6 to TRBJ2-7; possible D gene TRBD2, 5 bases. Input material: peripheral blood. This receptor was taken from a woman in her 50s who had recovered from COVID-19. This chain's CDR3 is CASSYSITAGEQYF. The CDR3 nucleotides read TGTGCCAGCAGTTACTCGATAACCGCGGGCGAGCAGTACTTC.